The T cell receptor beta chain described here comes from a study of T cells after yellow fever vaccination (dated by TCRdb to the late 2010s). Study-wide context: Libraries from fractions with low cell numbers were prepared with the SMART-Seq v4 Ultra Low Input RNA kit. Bulk TCR alpha and beta repertoires were sequenced longitudinally to track T-cell clones before and after primary and booster YFV17D yellow fever vaccination. Two healthy male donors made up the cohort, one aged 18 to 30 years and the other aged 30 to 40 years. Blood was drawn at multiple timepoints before and after primary and secondary immunization, with bulk PBMC replicates and cell subsets isolated.

This specimen's treatment or condition label, per the study, means: live attenuated yellow fever vaccine strain. A standard Ficoll-Paque protocol was used to isolate PBMCs from peripheral blood. Dynabeads CD4 and CD8 positive selection kits were used to isolate CD4 and CD8 T-cell fractions. TriZol was used to extract RNA from bulk PBMCs, CD4 and CD8 fractions, and dextramer-positive and dextramer-negative fractions. Sequencing was performed on an Illumina NovaSeq 6000. TCR cDNA was synthesized by 5'RACE template switching, which introduced a universal primer site and unique molecular identifiers. cDNA synthesis was primed from both the TCR alpha and TCR beta constant segments. Two PCR steps were used to amplify libraries, with sample barcodes and sequencing adapters being added in the second step. Libraries were sequenced on Illumina HiSeq 2500 (2x100 bp) or NovaSeq (2x150 bp). From the authors' description of their analysis: MIGEC was used to demultiplex reads and collapse the reads into UMI consensus sequences, and MiXCR was used for V(D)J alignment. Vaccine-responding clonotypes were defined with edgeR using replicate PBMC samples, requiring FDR below 0.01 and a log2 fold change above 5 up to day 15. CD4 or CD8 identity was assigned to each bulk clonotype according to whether the clonotype was present at higher abundance in the sequenced CD4 repertoire or the sequenced CD8 repertoire. TCRdb applied fastp at Q25 and MiXCR to the public reads, then kept only in-frame beta chains. When rows share a CDR3 protein, they turn into one entry using the most common DNA and genes. These V and J calls rely on TCRdb rather than the paper's analysis. The sample data list about 99,000 distinct CDR3 sequences, and roughly 5.8% of these were observed just once. About two fifths of the sample is in the top ten clones.

In the case of this clonotype: Its recognized antigen is unknown. No clone much larger than this one lies a single base away; base qualities are absent.

Overall results and qualifications from the work: A small share of clonotypes was detected in both CD4 and CD8 compartments, with the overlap likely arising from convergent recombination. The secondary T-cell response was weaker than the primary response but faster, peaking on day 5 instead of day 15. Most clones expanded after primary vaccination (96% of CD4 and around 88% of CD8) were re-detected after the booster, suggesting that broad memory maintenance occurred. Because only a couple of donors were included in the study, the extent to which the findings can be generalized is limited. Because abundant contaminating clonotypes from the bulk population could be contained in FACS-sorted repertoires, computational filtering was required.

The trim is 0 bases for V and 8 bases for J, with a gap of 14 bases between the germline ends. CDR1 SEHNR and CDR2 FQNEAQ were looked up in the germline V gene (reference sequence). The CDR3 measures 15 amino acids from cysteine to phenylalanine. Of the read, only the CDR3 DNA is kept; its 45 bases are in frame from base 1. The sequenced sample was CD8+ T cells sorted from PBMCs, obtained 10 days after the yellow fever booster vaccination. This clonotype was sampled from a man aged 18 to 29 who received the YFV17D yellow fever vaccine. The chain employs TRBV7-9 and TRBJ1-3; the best D guess is TRBD1, with 5 bases matching. The DNA is as follows: TGTGCCAGCAGCTTAGCGCCGACAGACCAAGACACCATATATTTT. It translates to CASSLAPTDQDTIYF.